This entry is about one TCR beta chain. Its antigen is still unknown. Germline V gene sequence: CDR1 DFQATT, CDR2 SNEGSKA (reference sequence). Trimming shortened V by 4 bases and J by 4 bases, and 21 bases separated the two germline ends. This CDR3 spans 16 amino acids. The authors drew 8.5 to 10 milliliters of peripheral blood from each donor. A J-beta primer mix and a sample-barcoded 5' primer were used in a second PCR of roughly 6 to 12 cycles. TCRdb re-analysed the 5' RACE reads in MiXCR, keeping a single row per CDR3 protein. There are about 1,600,000 distinct CDR3 sequences in the sample; 42% occur only once, and 7.9% lies in the top ten. This specimen comes from a study of blood T cells in healthy people across ages. The study, taken as a whole, reports: PBMCs went unsorted, and a conclusive naive versus antigen-experienced comparison was therefore prevented. Versus aged donors, long-lived donors had higher diversity and more naive CD4+ cells.

The chain joins TRBV20-1 to TRBJ2-3; maybe TRBD1 (5 bases). Sequenced sample: blood. The sequence derives from a young woman in good health. The CDR3 DNA reads as TGCAGTGCTACCGAGGAGCAGGGAATCCGCCCAGATACGCAGTATTTT. The encoded protein is CSATEEQGIRPDTQYF.